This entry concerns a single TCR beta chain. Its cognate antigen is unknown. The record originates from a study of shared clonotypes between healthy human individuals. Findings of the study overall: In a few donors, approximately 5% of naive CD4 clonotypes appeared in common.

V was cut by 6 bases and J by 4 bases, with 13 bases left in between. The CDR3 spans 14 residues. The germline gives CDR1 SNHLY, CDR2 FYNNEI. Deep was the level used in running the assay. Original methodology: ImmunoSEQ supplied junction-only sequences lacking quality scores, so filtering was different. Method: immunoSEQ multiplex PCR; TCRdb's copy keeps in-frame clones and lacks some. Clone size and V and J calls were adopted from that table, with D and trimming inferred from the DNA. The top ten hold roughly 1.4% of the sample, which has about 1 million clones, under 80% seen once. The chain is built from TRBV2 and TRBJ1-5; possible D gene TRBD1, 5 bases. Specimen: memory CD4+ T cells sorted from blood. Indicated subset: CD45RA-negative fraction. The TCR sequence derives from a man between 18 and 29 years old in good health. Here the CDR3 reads CASRSGEGNQPQHF. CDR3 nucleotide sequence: TGTGCCAGCAGATCGGGGGAAGGGAATCAGCCCCAGCATTTT.